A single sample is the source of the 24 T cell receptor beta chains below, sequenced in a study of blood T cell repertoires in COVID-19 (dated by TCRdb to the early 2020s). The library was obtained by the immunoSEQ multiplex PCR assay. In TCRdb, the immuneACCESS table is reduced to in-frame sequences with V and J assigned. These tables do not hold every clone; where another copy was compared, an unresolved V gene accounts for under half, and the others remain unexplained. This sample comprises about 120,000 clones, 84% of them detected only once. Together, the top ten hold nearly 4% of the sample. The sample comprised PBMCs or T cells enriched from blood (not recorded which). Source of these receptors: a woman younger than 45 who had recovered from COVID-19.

The DNA for the CDR3 is TGTGCCAGCAGCCCGCCGGGACTAGCGGGAGGCGGGTACGAGCAGTACTTC. Translated: CASSPPGLAGGGYEQYF. V is TRBV7-2 and J is TRBJ2-7, with TRBD2 matching over 15 bases. The J segment lost 4 bases and the V segment lost 5 bases, leaving 9 bases of the junction unmatched. Germline CDR1 and CDR2: SGHTA and FQGNSA. This CDR3 is 17 amino acids long.

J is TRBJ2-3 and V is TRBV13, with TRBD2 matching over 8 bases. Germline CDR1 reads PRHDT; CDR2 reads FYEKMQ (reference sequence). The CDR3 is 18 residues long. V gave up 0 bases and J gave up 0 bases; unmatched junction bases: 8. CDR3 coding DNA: TGTGCCAGCAGCTTAGGCCCCCGACTAGCGACTAGCACAGATACGCAGTATTTT. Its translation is CASSLGPRLATSTDTQYF.

CDR3 region: CARKGGADNEQFF. CDR3 bases: TGTGCCAGGAAGGGGGGGGCGGACAATGAGCAGTTCTTC. The chain recombines TRBV10-3 with TRBJ2-1; maybe TRBD2 (7 bases). CDR3 length: 13 amino acids. Looked up from germline, CDR1 is ENHRY and CDR2 is SYGVKD. Trimming cost V 10 bases and J 5 bases, with 15 bases left between them.

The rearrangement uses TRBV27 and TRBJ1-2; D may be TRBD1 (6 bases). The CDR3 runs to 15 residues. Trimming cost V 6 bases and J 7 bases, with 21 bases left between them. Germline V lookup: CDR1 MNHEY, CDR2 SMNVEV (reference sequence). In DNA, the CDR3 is TGTGCCAGCAGCCCCAAGGGGGTGGCGTTCTCTGGCTACACCTTC. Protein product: CASSPKGVAFSGYTF.

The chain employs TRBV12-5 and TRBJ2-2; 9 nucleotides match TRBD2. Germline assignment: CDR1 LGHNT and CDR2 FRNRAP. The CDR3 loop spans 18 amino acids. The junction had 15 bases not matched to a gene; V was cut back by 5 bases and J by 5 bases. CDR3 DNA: TGTGCTAGTGGTATCGGGGGACTAGCAGGGAGTGGGACCGGGGAGCTGTTTTTT. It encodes CASGIGGLAGSGTGELFF.

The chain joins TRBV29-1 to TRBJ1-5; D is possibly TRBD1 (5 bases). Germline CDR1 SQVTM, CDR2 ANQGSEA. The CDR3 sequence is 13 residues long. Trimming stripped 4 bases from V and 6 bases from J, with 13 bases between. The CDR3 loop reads CSVVIGGGQPQHF. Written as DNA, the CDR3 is TGCAGCGTTGTAATCGGGGGAGGTCAGCCCCAGCATTTT.

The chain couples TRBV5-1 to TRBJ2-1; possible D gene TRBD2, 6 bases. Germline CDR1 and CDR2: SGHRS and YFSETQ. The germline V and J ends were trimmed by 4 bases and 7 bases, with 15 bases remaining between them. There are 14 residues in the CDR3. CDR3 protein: CASSPSAPGNEQFF. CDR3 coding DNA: TGCGCCAGCAGCCCTAGCGCTCCCGGGAATGAGCAGTTCTTC.

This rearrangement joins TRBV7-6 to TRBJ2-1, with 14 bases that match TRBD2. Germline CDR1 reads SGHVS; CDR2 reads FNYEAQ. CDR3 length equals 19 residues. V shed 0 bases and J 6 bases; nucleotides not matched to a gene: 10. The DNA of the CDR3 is TGTGCCAGCAGCTTAGCCGTCCCGGGACTAGCGGGGGCGACCAATGAGCAGTTCTTC. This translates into CASSLAVPGLAGATNEQFF. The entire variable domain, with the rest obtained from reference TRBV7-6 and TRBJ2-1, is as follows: GAGVSQSPRYKVTKRGQDVALRCDPISGHVSLYWYRQALGQGPEFLTYFNYEAQQDKSGLPNDRFSAERPEGSISTLTIQRTEQRDSAMYRCASSLAVPGLAGATNEQFFGPGTRLTVL.

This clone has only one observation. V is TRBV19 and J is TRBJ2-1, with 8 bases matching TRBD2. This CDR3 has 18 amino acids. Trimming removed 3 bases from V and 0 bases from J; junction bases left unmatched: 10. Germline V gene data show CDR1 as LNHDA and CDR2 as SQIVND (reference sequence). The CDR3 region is CASSMGLAGKSSYNEQFF. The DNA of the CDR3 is TGTGCCAGTAGTATGGGTCTAGCGGGTAAGAGCTCCTACAATGAGCAGTTCTTC.

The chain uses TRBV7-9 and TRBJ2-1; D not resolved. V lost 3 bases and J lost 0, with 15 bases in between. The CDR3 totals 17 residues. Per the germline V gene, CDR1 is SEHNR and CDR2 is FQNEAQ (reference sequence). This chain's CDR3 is CASSFLRSPSSYNEQFF. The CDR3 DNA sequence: TGTGCCAGCAGCTTTCTCCGTTCCCCCAGCTCCTACAATGAGCAGTTCTTC. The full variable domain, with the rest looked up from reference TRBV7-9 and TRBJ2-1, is DTGVSQNPRHKITKRGQNVTFRCDPISEHNRLYWYRQTLGQGPEFLTYFQNEAQLEKSRLLSDRFSAERPKGSFSTLEIQRTEQGDSAMYLCASSFLRSPSSYNEQFFGPGTRLTVL.

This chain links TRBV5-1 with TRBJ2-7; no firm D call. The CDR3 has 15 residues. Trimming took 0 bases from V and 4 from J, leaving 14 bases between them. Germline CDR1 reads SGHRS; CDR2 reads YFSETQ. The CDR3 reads CASSLEVAALYEQYF. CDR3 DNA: TGCGCCAGCAGCTTGGAAGTAGCAGCCCTGTACGAGCAGTACTTC.

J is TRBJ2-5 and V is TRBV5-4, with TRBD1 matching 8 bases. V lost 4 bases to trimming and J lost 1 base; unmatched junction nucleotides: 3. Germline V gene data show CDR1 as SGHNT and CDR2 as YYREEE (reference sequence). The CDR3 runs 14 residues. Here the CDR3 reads CASSTDRGQETQYF. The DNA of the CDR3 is TGTGCCAGCAGCACAGACAGGGGCCAAGAGACCCAGTACTTC.

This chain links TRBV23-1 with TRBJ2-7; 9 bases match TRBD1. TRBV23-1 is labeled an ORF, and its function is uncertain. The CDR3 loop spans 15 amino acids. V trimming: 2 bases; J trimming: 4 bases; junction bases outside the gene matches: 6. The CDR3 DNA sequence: TGCGCCAGCAGTCAACCTACAGGGGGCGGTTACGAGCAGTACTTC. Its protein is CASSQPTGGGYEQYF.

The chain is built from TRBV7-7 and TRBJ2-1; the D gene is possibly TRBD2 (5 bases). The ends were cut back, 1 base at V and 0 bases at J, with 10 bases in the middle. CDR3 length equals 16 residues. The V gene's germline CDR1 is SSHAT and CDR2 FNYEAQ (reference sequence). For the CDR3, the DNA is TGTGCCAGCAGCTTAGGTGGGAGTCGCTCCTACAATGAGCAGTTCTTC. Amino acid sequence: CASSLGGSRSYNEQFF.

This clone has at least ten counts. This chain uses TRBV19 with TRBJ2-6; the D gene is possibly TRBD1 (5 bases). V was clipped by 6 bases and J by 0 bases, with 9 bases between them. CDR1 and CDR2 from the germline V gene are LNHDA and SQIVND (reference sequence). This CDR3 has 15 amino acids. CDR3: CASRSDSSGANVLTF. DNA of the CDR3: TGTGCCAGTAGGTCAGACAGCTCTGGGGCCAACGTCCTGACTTTC.

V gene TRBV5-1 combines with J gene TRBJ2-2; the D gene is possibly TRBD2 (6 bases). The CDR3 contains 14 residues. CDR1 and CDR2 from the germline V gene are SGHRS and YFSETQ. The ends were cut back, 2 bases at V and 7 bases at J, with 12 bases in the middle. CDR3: CASSFGRESGELFF. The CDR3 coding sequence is TGCGCCAGCAGCTTCGGGCGGGAAAGCGGGGAGCTGTTTTTT.

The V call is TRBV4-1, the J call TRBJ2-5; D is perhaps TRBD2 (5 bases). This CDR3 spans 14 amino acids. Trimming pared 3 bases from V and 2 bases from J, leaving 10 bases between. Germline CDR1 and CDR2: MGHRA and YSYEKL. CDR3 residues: CASSQRAVQETQYF. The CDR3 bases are TGCGCCAGCAGCCAGAGAGCGGTTCAAGAGACCCAGTACTTC.

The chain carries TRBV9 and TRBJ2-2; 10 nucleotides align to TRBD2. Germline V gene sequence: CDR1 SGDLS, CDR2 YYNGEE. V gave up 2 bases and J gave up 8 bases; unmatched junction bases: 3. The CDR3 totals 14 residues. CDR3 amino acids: CASSVLAGAGELFF. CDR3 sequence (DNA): TGTGCCAGCAGCGTCCTAGCGGGAGCTGGGGAGCTGTTTTTT.

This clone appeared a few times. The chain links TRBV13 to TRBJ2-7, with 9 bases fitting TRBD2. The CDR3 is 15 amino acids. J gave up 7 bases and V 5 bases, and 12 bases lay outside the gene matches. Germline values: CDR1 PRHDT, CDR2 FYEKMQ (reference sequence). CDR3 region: CASSPEPAGGDEQYF. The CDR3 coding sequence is TGTGCCAGCAGCCCAGAACCGGCGGGAGGGGATGAGCAGTACTTC. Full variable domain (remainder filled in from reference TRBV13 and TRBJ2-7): AAGVIQSPRHLIKEKRETATLKCYPIPRHDTVYWYQQGPGQDPQFLISFYEKMQSDKGSIPDRFSAQQFSDYHSELNMSSLELGDSALYFCASSPEPAGGDEQYFGPGTRLTVT.

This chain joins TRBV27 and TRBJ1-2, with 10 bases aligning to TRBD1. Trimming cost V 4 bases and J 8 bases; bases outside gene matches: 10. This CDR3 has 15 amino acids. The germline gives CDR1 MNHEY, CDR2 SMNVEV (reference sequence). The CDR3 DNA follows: TGTGCCAGCAGTTCCCGGACAGGGGGAAATGGAGGCTACACCTTC. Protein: CASSSRTGGNGGYTF.

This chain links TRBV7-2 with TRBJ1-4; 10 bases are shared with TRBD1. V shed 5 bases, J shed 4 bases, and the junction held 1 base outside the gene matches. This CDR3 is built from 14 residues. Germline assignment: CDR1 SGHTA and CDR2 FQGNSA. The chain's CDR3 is CASSGDRGNEKLFF. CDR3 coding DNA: TGTGCCAGCAGCGGGGACAGGGGTAATGAAAAACTGTTTTTT.

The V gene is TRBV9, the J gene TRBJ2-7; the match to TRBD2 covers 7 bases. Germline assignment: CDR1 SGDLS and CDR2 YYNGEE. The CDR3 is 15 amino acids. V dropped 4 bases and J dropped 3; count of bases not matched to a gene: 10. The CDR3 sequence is CASSPSGRGLYEQYF. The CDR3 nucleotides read TGTGCCAGCAGCCCCAGTGGGAGGGGCCTCTACGAGCAGTACTTC.

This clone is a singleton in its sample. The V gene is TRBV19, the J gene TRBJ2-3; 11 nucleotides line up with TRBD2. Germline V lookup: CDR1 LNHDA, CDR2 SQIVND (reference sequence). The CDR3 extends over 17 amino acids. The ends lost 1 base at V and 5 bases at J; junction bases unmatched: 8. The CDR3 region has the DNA TGTGCCAGTAGTATAGTCCTTAGCGGGAGGGCCTTAGATACGCAGTATTTT. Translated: CASSIVLSGRALDTQYF.

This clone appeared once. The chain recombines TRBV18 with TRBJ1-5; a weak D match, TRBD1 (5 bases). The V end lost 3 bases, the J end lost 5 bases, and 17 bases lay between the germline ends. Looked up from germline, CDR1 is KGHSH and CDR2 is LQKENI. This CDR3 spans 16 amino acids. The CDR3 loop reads CASSPPGGGRYQPQHF. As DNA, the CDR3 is TGTGCCAGCTCACCTCCCGGGGGTGGAAGATATCAGCCCCAGCATTTT.